The 13 T cell receptor beta chains listed next were all sequenced from one sample in a study of blood T cell repertoires in COVID-19. TCRdb keeps only in-frame clones here, not all; method: immunoSEQ multiplex PCR. The table includes around 180,000 clones, roughly 84% detected once. Sequencing was performed on peripheral blood. These receptors originate from an elderly woman with active or convalescent COVID-19.

The chain is built from TRBV7-2 and TRBJ2-1; 11 nucleotides match TRBD2. The V gene's germline CDR1 is SGHTA and CDR2 FQGNSA. This CDR3 comprises 15 residues. The J segment lost 10 bases and the V segment lost 1 base, leaving 6 bases of the junction unmatched. The CDR3 spells CASSLELAGAQEQFF. CDR3 nucleotides: TGTGCCAGCAGCTTAGAACTAGCGGGAGCCCAGGAGCAGTTCTTC.

The rearrangement links TRBV7-9 to TRBJ2-1; D may be TRBD1 (5 bases). V lost 8 bases and J lost 7, with 18 bases in between. The CDR3 contains 14 residues. In germline, CDR1 is SEHNR, CDR2 FQNEAQ (reference sequence). CDR3 region: CASLFIGRDNEQFF. In DNA form, the CDR3 reads TGTGCCAGCCTATTTATTGGCAGGGATAATGAGCAGTTCTTC.

The chain recombines TRBV7-3 with TRBJ2-2, with D possibly TRBD2 on 6 matching bases. Germline lookup yields CDR1 SGHTA and CDR2 FQGTGA. This CDR3 is built from 14 residues. V was trimmed by 4 bases and J by 6 bases, leaving 12 bases between them. The CDR3 DNA reads TGTGCCAGCAGCTCCCCCGGGGGTCCCGGGGAGCTGTTTTTT. Translated, it gives CASSSPGGPGELFF. Complete variable domain (other parts from reference TRBV7-3 and TRBJ2-2): GAGVSQTPSNKVTEKGKYVELRCDPISGHTALYWYRQSLGQGPEFLIYFQGTGAADDSGLPNDRFFAVRPEGSVSTLKIQRTERGDSAVYLCASSSPGGPGELFFGEGSRLTVL.

The genes are TRBV25-1 and TRBJ2-2; 7 bases align to TRBD1. V trimming: 3 bases; J trimming: 5 bases; junction bases outside the gene matches: 6. The CDR3 spans 15 residues. Germline V gene lookup returns CDR1 MGHDK and CDR2 SYGVNS. The CDR3 sequence: CASSDPGQATGELFF. In DNA form, the CDR3 reads TGTGCCAGCAGTGACCCCGGACAGGCGACCGGGGAGCTGTTTTTT. The whole variable domain, remainder taken from reference TRBV25-1 and TRBJ2-2, is EADIYQTPRYLVIGTGKKITLECSQTMGHDKMYWYQQDPGMELHLIHYSYGVNSTEKGDLSSESTVSRIRTEHFPLTLESARPSHTSQYLCASSDPGQATGELFFGEGSRLTVL.

The chain employs TRBV6-5 and TRBJ1-3; D is perhaps TRBD1 (5 bases). The CDR3 spans 16 residues. The ends were cut back, 1 base at V and 0 bases at J, with 10 bases in the middle. Germline V gene sequence: CDR1 MNHEY, CDR2 SVGAGI. The CDR3 loop is CASSYLGGGSGNTIYF. DNA of the CDR3: TGTGCCAGCAGTTACTTGGGGGGAGGCTCTGGAAACACCATATATTTT.

The CDR3, as DNA: TGTGCCAGCAGCTCATCCGGGACAGGGCAAGAGACCCAGTACTTC. Amino acid sequence: CASSSSGTGQETQYF. This chain links TRBV7-8 with TRBJ2-5, with 9 nucleotides matching TRBD1. This CDR3 is built from 15 residues. J lost 2 bases, V lost 4 bases, and 5 bases had no gene match. The germline gives CDR1 SGHVS, CDR2 FQNEAQ.

A note on this clone: The junction and the germline gene differ at one end; a read error may be behind it. This rearrangement joins TRBV7-2 to TRBJ2-3, with D possibly matching TRBD2 (6 bases). The CDR3 has 15 residues. The V gene's germline CDR1 is SGHTA and CDR2 FQGNSA. The CDR3 reads CASRLAVAAPDTQYF. DNA for the CDR3: TGTGCCAGCAGGTTAGCAGTAGCGGCTCCAGATACGCAGTATTTT.

The chain employs TRBV20-1 and TRBJ2-7; D remains ambiguous. The CDR3 sequence is 11 residues long. The germline V gene has CDR1 DFQATT and CDR2 SNEGSKA (reference sequence). The CDR3 DNA is TGCAGCCCCCTCCTCACTTACGAGCAGTACTTC. Translated: CSPLLTYEQYF.

The J gene is TRBJ2-6, the V gene TRBV19; 9 bases are shared with TRBD1. Germline CDR1 reads LNHDA; CDR2 reads SQIVND (reference sequence). The CDR3 length is 17 residues. V was clipped by 7 bases and J by 2 bases; unmatched bases: 9. In DNA form, the CDR3 reads TGTGCCAGTACCATCGCGGGACAGGGAACTGGGGCCAACGTCCTGACTTTC. This sequence encodes CASTIAGQGTGANVLTF.

The rearrangement links TRBV7-9 to TRBJ2-3, with 9 bases aligning to TRBD1. The CDR3 length is 16 residues. Germline loops: CDR1 SEHNR, CDR2 FQNEAQ (reference sequence). The J segment lost 6 bases and the V segment lost 5 bases, leaving 12 bases of the junction unmatched. CDR3 loop: CASSEGTGLLVDTQYF. CDR3 sequence (DNA): TGTGCCAGCAGCGAAGGGACAGGGCTGTTGGTCGATACGCAGTATTTT.

This clone has more than one count but fewer than ten. The chain uses TRBV6-2 or TRBV6-3 and TRBJ1-2; D gene ambiguous. Between the trimmed V and J ends, which lost 0 bases and 7 bases, there was a span of 9 bases. CDR3 size: 13 residues. Germline CDR1 is MNHEY and CDR2 is SVGEGT. The CDR3 nucleotides are TGTGCCAGCAGTTACTCGACGACAAGTGGCTACACCTTC. Its translation is CASSYSTTSGYTF.

This clone appeared a few times. V gene TRBV21-1 combines with J gene TRBJ1-1. TRBV21-1 is a documented pseudogene. This CDR3 is 14 amino acids long. The DNA of the CDR3 is TGTGCCAGCATCATCGGACTTTGGGACACTGAAGCTTTCTTT. This translates into CASIIGLWDTEAFF.

This clone was counted only a few times. This chain joins TRBV18 and TRBJ2-7; D is unresolved. Per germline, CDR1 KGHSH and CDR2 LQKENI. This CDR3 region has 13 residues. Trimming left V 3 bases short and J 0 bases short, with 6 bases between. The CDR3 protein is CASSPSSSYEQYF. CDR3 nucleotides: TGTGCCAGCTCACCTAGCAGCTCCTACGAGCAGTACTTC.